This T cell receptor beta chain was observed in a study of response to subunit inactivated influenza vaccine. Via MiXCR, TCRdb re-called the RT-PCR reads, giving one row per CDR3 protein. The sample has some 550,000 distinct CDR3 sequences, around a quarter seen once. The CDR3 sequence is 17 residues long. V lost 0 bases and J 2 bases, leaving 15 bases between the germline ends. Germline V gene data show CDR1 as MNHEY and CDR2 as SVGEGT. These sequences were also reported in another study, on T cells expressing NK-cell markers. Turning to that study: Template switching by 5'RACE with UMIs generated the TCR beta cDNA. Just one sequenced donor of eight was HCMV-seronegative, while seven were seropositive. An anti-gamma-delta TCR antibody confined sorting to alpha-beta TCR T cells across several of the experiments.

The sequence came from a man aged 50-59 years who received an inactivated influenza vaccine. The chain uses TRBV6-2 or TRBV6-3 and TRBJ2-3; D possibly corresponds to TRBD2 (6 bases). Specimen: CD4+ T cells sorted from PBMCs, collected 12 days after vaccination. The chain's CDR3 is CASSYSRRGAYTDTQYF. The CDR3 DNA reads TGTGCCAGCAGTTACTCGAGACGCGGGGCGTACACAGATACGCAGTATTTT.